The table lists the clone carrying this T cell receptor (beta chain) with a count of one. The antigen is undetermined. At one of its ends the junction is not consistent with the germline gene, which may arise from a read error. The sample belongs to a study of blood T cells in healthy people across ages. Regarding the study as a whole: Researchers judged that diversity estimates from one million T cells fell short of true values. The study lacked donor CMV status, which possibly confounded expanded clonotype changes. The study found more naive CD4+ cells and higher diversity in long-lived than aged donors.

It was with a sample-barcoded 5' primer and a J-beta primer mix that a second PCR of roughly 7 to 12 cycles was run. Each cDNA molecule received a tag from a template-switch adaptor that had 12 random nucleotides. TCRdb recomputed calls from the 5' RACE reads with MiXCR, one row per CDR3 protein. The sample records roughly 1.5 million distinct CDR3 sequences, 42% being singletons. This receptor was obtained from a woman aged 18-29 years in good health. Sequencing was done on a sample of blood.

CDR3 bases: TGTGCCAGCAGTGATATCCCCGGGGCTCGGACTGGAGCTTTCTTT. It translates to CASSDIPGARTGAFF. The rearrangement links TRBV6-2 or TRBV6-3 to TRBJ1-1; the D gene is possibly TRBD1 (5 bases). The CDR3 runs to 15 residues. CDR1 and CDR2 from the germline V gene are MNHEY and SVGEGT.